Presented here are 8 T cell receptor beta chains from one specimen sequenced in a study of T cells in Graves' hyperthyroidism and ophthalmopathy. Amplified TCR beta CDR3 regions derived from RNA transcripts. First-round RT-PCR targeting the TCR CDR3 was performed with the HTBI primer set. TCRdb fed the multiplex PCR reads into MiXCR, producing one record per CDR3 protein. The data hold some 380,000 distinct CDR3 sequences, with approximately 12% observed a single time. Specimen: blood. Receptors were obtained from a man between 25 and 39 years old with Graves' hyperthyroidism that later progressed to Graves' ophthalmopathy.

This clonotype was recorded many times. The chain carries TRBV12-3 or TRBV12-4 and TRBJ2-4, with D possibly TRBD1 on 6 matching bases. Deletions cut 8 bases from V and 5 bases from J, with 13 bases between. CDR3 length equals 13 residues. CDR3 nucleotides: TGTGCCAGCTCCGCCGGGACACAAAACATTCAGTACTTC. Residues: CASSAGTQNIQYF.

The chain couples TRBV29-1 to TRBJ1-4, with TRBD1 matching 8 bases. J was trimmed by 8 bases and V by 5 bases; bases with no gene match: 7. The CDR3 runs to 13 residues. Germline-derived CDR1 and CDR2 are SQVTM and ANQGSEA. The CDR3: CSVFGQGVEKLFF. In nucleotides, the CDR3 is TGCAGCGTTTTTGGACAGGGAGTCGAAAAACTGTTTTTT.

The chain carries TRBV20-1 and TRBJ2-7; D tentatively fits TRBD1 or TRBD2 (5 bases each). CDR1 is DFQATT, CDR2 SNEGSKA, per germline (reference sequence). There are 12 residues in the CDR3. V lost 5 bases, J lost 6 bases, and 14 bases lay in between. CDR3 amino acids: CSAPRGAFEQYF. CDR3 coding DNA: TGCAGTGCTCCTCGAGGGGCATTCGAGCAGTACTTC.

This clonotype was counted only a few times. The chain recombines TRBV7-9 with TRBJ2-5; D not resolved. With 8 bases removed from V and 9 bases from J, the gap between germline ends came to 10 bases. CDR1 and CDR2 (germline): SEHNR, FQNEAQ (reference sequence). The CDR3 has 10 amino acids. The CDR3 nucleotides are TGTGCCAGCGCTCTGACGGCCCAGTACTTC. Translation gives CASALTAQYF. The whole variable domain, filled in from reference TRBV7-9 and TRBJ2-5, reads DTGVSQNPRHKITKRGQNVTFRCDPISEHNRLYWYRQTLGQGPEFLTYFQNEAQLEKSRLLSDRFSAERPKGSFSTLEIQRTEQGDSAMYLCASALTAQYFGPGTRLLVL.

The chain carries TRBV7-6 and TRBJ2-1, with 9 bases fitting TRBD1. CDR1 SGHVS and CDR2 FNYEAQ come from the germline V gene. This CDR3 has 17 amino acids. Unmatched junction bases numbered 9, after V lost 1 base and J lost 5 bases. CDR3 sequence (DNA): TGTGCCAGCAGCTTAGAAGTCGGGACAGGGTTCCACAATGAGCAGTTCTTC. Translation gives CASSLEVGTGFHNEQFF.

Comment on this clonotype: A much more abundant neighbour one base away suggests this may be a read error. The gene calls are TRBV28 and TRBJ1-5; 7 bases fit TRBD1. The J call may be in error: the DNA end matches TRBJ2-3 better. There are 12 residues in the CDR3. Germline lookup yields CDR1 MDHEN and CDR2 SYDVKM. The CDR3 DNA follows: TGTGCCAGCACGCGGGTGGGACAGCCCCAGTATTTT. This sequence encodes CASTRVGQPQYF.

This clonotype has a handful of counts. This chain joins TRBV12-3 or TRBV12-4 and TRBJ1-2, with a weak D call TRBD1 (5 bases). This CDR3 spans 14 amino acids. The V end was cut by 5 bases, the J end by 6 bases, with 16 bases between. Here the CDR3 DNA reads TGTGCCAGCAGTCCCTGGGGCATCACTCATGGCTACACCTTC. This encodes CASSPWGITHGYTF.

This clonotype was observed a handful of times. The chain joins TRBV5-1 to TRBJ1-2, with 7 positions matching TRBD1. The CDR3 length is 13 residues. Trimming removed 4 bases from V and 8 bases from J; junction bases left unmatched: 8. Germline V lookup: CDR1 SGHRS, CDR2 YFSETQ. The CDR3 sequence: CASSAPKGGGYTF. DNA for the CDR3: TGCGCCAGCAGCGCCCCCAAAGGGGGCGGCTACACCTTC.